This TCR beta chain was documented in a study of OX40 agonist ivuxolimab in advanced cancers. Study context: Males comprised approximately 84% of the group, whose mean age was about 60 years (range 23 to 79). Under the entry rules, prior anti-PD-1, anti-PD-L1 or anti-CTLA-4 therapy was allowed, and 35% to 40% had some.

Only in-frame clones appear in the TCRdb table, and some are missing; sequencing was by immunoSEQ multiplex PCR. This sample has 40,000 to 45,000 clones; 65% to 85% occur once, and the top ten carry roughly 5%. At baseline, cycle 4 day 1, and cycle 7 day 1, blood was sampled. Whole-study findings and limits: Clonal expansion was seen in CD4+ and CD8+ blood T cells by week 6 at 0.1 to 3.0 mg/kg.

Concerning this clone itself: Its matching antigen is unknown.

The CDR3 loop spans 16 amino acids. The V segment lost 3 bases and the J segment 5 bases; nucleotides outside the gene matches: 8. The V gene's germline CDR1 is MDHEN and CDR2 SYDVKM. The receptor was isolated from an adult with an advanced solid tumor such as melanoma, head and neck, liver or kidney cancer. The chain combines TRBV28 with TRBJ2-2; 8 bases match TRBD1. Sequencing used CD4+ or CD8+ T cells sorted from blood, obtained in a trial of the OX40 agonist ivuxolimab. The CDR3: CASSLKRQGITGELFF. The CDR3 DNA reads as TGTGCCAGCAGTTTGAAAAGACAGGGGATAACCGGGGAGCTGTTTTTT.